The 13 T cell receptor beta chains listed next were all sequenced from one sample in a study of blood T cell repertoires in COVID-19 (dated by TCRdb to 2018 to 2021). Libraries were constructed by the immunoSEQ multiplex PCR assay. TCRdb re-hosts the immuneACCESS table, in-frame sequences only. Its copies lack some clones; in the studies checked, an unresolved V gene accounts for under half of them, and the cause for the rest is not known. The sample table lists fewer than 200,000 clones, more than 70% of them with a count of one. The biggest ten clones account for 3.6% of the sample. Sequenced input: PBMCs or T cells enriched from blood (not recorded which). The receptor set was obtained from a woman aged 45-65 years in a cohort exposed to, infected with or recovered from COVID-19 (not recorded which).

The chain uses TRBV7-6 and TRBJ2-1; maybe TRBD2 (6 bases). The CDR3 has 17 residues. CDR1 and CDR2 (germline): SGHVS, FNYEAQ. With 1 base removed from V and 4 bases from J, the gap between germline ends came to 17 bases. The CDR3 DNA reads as TGTGCCAGCAGCTTAGGAACAGCCGGGACTCCTTACAATGAGCAGTTCTTC. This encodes CASSLGTAGTPYNEQFF.

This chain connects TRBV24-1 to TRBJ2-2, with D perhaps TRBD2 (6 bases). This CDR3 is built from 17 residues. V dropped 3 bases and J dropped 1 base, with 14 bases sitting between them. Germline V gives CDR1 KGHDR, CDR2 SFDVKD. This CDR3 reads CATSDPPGLKNTGELFF. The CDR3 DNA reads TGTGCCACCAGTGATCCGCCGGGACTGAAGAACACCGGGGAGCTGTTTTTT.

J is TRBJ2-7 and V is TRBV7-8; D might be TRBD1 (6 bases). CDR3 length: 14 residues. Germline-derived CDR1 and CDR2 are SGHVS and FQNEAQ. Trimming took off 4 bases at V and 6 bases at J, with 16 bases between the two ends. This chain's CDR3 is CASSSNTGTSEQYF. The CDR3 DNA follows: TGTGCCAGCAGCTCGAACACAGGGACCAGCGAGCAGTACTTC.

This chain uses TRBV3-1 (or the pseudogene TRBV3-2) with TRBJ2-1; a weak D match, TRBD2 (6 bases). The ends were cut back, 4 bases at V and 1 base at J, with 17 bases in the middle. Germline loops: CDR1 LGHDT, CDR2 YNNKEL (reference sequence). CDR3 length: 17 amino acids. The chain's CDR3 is CASSRPIFGRSYNEQFF. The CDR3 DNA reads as TGTGCCAGCAGCCGTCCAATTTTCGGGAGATCCTACAATGAGCAGTTCTTC.

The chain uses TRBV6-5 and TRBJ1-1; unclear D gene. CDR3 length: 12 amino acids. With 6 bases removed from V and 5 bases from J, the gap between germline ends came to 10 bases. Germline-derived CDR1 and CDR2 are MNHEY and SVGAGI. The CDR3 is CASRRGRTEAFF. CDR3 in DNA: TGTGCCAGCAGACGCGGCCGGACTGAAGCTTTCTTT.

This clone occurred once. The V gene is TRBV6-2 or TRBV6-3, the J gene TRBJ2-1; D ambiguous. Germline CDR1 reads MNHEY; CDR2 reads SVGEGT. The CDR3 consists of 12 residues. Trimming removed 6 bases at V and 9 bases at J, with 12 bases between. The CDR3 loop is CASSRGSGEQFF. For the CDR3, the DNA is TGTGCCAGCAGCCGAGGTTCCGGTGAGCAGTTCTTC.

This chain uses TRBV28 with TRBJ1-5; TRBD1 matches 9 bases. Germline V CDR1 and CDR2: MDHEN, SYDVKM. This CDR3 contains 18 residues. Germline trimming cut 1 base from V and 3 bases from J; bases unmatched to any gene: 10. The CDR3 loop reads CASSLSARGQGYNQPQHF. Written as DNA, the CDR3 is TGTGCCAGCAGTTTATCCGCCCGGGGACAGGGTTACAATCAGCCCCAGCATTTT.

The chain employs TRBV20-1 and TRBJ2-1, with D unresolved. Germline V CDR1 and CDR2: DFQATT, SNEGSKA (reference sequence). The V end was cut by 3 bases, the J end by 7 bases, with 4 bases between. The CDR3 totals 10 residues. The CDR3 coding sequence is TGCAGTGCTAGTCTGAATGAGCAGTTCTTC. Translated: CSASLNEQFF.

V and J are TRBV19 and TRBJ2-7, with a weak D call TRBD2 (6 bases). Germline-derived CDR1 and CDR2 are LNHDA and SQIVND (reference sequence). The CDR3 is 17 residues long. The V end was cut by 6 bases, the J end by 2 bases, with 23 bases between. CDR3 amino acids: CASSRNSRGAQTYEQYF. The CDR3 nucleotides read TGTGCCAGTAGCCGGAATTCCCGCGGGGCCCAGACCTACGAGCAGTACTTC.

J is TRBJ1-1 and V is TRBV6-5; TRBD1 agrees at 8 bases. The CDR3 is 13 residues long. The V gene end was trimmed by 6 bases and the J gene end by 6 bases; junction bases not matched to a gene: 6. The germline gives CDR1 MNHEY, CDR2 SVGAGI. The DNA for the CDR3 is TGTGCCAGCAGGATACAGGGGGGGGCTGAAGCTTTCTTT. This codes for CASRIQGGAEAFF.

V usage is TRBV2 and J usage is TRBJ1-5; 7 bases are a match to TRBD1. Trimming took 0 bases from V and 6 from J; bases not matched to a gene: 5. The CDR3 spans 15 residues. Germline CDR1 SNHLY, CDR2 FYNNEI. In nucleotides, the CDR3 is TGTGCCAGCAGTGAAGCGAGGGGGCGCGGTCAGCCCCAGCATTTT. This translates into CASSEARGRGQPQHF. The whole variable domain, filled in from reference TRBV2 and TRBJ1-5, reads EPEVTQTPSHQVTQMGQEVILRCVPISNHLYFYWYRQILGQKVEFLVSFYNNEISEKSEIFDDQFSVERPDGSNFTLKIRSTKLEDSAMYFCASSEARGRGQPQHFGDGTRLSIL.

The CDR3 coding sequence is TGCGCCAGCATTTCGAGCGGGGGGCGTTACAATGAGCAGTTCTTC. Translating it yields CASISSGGRYNEQFF. V is TRBV23-1 and J is TRBJ2-1; TRBD2 agrees at 9 bases. TRBV23-1 is known as an ORF, though its function is uncertain. With V trimmed by 7 bases and J by 4 bases, 8 bases remained unmatched. CDR3 size: 15 residues.

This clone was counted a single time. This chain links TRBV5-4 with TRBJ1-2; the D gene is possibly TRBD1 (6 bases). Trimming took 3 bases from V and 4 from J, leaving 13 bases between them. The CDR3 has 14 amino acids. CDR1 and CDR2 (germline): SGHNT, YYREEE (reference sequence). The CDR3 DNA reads TGTGCCAGCAGCTCCGGACAGAGATTCTATGGCTACACCTTC. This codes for CASSSGQRFYGYTF.